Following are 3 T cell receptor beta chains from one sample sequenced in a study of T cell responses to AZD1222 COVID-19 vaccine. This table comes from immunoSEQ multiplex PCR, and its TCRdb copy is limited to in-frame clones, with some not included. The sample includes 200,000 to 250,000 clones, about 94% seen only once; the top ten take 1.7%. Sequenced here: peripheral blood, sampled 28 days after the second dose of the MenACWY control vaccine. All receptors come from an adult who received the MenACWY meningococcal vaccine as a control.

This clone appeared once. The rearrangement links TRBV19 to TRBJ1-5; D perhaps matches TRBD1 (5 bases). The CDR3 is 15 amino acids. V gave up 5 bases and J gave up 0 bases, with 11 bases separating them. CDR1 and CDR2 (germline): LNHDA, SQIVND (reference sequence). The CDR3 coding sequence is TGTGCCAGTAGTGTGGACACCTATAGCAATCAGCCCCAGCATTTT. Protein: CASSVDTYSNQPQHF.

Here the CDR3 reads CASRDTGYNSPLHF. CDR3 coding DNA: TGTGCCAGCAGAGATACAGGGTATAATTCACCCCTCCACTTT. V and J are TRBV25-1 and TRBJ1-6; TRBD1 might be the D (6 bases). There are 14 residues in the CDR3. V was shortened by 6 bases and J by 4 bases, with 10 bases between the two germline ends. In germline, CDR1 is MGHDK, CDR2 SYGVNS.

CDR3 coding DNA: TGTGCCTGGAGTCCCGGTGTCGAGCAGTACTTC. This encodes CAWSPGVEQYF. This sequence joins TRBV30 and TRBJ2-7; D remains ambiguous. In germline, CDR1 is GTSNPN, CDR2 SVGIG (reference sequence). The CDR3 is 11 residues long. The V end was cut by 2 bases, the J end by 6 bases, with 8 bases between.